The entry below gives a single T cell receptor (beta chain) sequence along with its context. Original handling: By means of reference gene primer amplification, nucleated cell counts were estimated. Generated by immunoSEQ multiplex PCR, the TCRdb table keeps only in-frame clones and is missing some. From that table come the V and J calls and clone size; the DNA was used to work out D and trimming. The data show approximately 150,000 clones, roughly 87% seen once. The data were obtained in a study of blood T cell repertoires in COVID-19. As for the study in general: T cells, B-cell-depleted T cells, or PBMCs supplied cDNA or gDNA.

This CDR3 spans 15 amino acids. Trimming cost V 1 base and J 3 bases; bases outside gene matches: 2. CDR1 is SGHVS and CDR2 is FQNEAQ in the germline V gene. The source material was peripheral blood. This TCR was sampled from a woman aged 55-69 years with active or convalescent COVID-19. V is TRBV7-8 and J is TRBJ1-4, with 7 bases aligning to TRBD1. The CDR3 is CASSLGGQSNEKLFF. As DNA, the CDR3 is TGTGCCAGCAGCTTAGGGGGACAGTCTAATGAAAAACTGTTTTTT.